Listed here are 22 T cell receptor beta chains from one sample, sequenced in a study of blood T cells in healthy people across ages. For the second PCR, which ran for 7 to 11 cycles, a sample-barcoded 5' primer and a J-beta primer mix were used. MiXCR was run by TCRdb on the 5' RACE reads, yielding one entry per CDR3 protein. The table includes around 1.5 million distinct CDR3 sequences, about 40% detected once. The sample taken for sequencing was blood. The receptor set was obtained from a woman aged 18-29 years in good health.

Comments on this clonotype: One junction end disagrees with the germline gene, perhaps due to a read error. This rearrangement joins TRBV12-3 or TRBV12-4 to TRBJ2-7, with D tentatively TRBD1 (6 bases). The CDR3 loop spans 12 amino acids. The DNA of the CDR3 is TGTTCCAGCGGAGTGGGGGCTGACGAGCAGTACTTC. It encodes CSSGVGADEQYF.

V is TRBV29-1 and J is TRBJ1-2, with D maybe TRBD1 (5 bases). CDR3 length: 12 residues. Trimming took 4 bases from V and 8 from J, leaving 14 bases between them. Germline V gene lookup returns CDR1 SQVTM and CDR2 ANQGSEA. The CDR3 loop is CSVVPGTGGYTF. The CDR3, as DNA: TGCAGCGTTGTACCCGGGACGGGAGGCTACACCTTC. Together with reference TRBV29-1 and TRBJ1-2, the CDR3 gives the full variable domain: SAVISQKPSRDICQRGTSLTIQCQVDSQVTMMFWYRQQPGQSLTLIATANQGSEATYESGFVIDKFPISRPNLTFSTLTVSNMSPEDSSIYLCSVVPGTGGYTFGSGTRLTVV.

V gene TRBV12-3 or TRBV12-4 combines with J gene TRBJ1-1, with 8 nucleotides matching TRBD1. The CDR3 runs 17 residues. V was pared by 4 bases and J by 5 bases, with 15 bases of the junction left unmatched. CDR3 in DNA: TGTGCCAGCAGTTCCAACGCCAGGGGGCGCGGTAGAACTGAAGCTTTCTTT. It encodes CASSSNARGRGRTEAFF.

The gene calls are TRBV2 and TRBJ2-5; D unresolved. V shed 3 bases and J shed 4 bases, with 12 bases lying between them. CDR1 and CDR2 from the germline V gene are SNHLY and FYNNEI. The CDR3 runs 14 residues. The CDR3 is CASSDLTDRETQYF. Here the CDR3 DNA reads TGTGCCAGCAGTGACCTAACCGACCGAGAGACCCAGTACTTC. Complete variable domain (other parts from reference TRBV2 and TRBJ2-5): EPEVTQTPSHQVTQMGQEVILRCVPISNHLYFYWYRQILGQKVEFLVSFYNNEISEKSEIFDDQFSVERPDGSNFTLKIRSTKLEDSAMYFCASSDLTDRETQYFGPGTRLLVL.

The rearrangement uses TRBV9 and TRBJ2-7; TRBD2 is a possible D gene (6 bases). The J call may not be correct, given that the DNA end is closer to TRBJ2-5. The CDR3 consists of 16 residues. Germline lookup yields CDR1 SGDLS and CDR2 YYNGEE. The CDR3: CASSAGGGSVMGTQYF. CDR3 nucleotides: TGTGCCAGCAGCGCGGGCGGAGGGAGCGTGATGGGGACCCAGTACTTC.

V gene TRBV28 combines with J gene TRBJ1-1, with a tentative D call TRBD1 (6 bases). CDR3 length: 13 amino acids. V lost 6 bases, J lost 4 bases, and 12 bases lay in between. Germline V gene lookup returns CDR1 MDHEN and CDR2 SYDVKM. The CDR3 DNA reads TGTGCCAGCAGGGAGAGGGGGATCACTGAAGCTTTCTTT. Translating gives CASRERGITEAFF. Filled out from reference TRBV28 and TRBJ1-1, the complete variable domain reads DVKVTQSSRYLVKRTGEKVFLECVQDMDHENMFWYRQDPGLGLRLIYFSYDVKMKEKGDIPEGYSVSREKKERFSLILESASTNQTSMYLCASRERGITEAFFGQGTRLTVV.

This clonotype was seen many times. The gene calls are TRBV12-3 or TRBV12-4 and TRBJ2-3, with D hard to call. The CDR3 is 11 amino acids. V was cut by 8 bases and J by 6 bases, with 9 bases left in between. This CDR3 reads CASRLADTQYF. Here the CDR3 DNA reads TGTGCCAGCCGTCTCGCGGATACGCAGTATTTT.

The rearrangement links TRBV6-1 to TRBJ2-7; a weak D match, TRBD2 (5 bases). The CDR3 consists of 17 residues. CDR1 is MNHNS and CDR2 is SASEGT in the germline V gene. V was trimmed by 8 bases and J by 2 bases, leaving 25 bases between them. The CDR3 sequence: CASRLTDSRRRAYEQYF. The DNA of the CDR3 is TGTGCCAGCCGCCTAACGGACTCAAGACGCAGAGCCTACGAGCAGTACTTC.

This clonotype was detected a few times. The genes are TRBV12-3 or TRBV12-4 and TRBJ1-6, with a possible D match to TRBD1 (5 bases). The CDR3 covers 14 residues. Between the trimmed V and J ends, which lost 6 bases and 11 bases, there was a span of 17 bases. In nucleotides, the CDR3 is TGTGCCAGCAGCCTTGGGGGGGGAATTCCACCCCTCCACTTT. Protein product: CASSLGGGIPPLHF.

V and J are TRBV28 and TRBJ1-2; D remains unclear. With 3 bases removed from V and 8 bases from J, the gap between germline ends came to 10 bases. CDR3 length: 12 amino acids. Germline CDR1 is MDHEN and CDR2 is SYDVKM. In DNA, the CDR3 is TGTGCCAGCAGTTTGGGTTTTGGGGGCTACACCTTC. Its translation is CASSLGFGGYTF.

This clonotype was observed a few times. The CDR3 DNA reads as TGCGCCAGCAGCCCCCGGAGGGACAGGGTAGATGGCTACACCTTC. Translating it yields CASSPRRDRVDGYTF. This chain joins TRBV4-1 and TRBJ1-2; 9 nucleotides line up with TRBD1. The CDR3 is 15 amino acids. From germline, CDR1 is MGHRA and CDR2 YSYEKL. V shed 4 bases, J shed 6 bases, and the junction held 9 bases outside the gene matches.

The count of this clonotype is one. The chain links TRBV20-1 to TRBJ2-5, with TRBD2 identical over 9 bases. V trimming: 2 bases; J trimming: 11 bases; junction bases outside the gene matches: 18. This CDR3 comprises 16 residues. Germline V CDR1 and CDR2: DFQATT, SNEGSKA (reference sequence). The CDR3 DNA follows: TGCAGTGCTAGAACCCAGCGGGGGGCTCAACACAATGAGCAGTACTTC. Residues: CSARTQRGAQHNEQYF.

CDR3 amino acids: CASSIPDLKNEQYF. The CDR3 DNA reads TGCGCCAGCAGCATCCCGGACCTAAAGAACGAGCAGTACTTC. V usage is TRBV5-1 and J usage is TRBJ2-5; D is ambiguous. The J call may not be correct, given that the DNA end is closer to TRBJ2-7. The CDR3 loop spans 14 amino acids. Germline loops: CDR1 SGHRS, CDR2 YFSETQ.

The CDR3 DNA reads as TGTGCCAGCAGCCAAGAGCGGGGGGTAGATACGCAGTATTTT. Residues: CASSQERGVDTQYF. The chain carries TRBV3-1 and TRBJ2-3, with 8 bases lining up with TRBD2. Germline CDR1 LGHDT, CDR2 YNNKEL (reference sequence). V shed 0 bases, J shed 5 bases, and the junction held 1 base outside the gene matches. This CDR3 comprises 14 residues.

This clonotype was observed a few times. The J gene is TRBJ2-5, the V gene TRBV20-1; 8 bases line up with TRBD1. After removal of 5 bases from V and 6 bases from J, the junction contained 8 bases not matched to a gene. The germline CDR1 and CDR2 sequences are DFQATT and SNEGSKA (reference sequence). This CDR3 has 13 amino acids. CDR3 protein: CSASTTGGQTQYF. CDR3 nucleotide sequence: TGCAGTGCTTCTACTACAGGGGGGCAGACCCAGTACTTC.

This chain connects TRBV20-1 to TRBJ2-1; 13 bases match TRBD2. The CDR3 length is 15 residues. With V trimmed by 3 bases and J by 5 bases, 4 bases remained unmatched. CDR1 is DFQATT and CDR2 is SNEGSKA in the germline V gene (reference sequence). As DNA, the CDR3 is TGCAGTGCTAGTTCCGGGACTAGCGGGAACAATGAGCAGTTCTTC. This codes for CSASSGTSGNNEQFF.

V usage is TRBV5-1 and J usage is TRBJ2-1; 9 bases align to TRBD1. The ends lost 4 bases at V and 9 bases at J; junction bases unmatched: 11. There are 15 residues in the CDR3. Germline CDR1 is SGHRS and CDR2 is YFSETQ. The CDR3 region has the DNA TGCGCCAGCAGCAAAACAGGGGGCGGTTCGGGTGAGCAGTTCTTC. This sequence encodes CASSKTGGGSGEQFF. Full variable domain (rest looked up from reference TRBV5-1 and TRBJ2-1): KAGVTQTPRYLIKTRGQQVTLSCSPISGHRSVSWYQQTPGQGLQFLFEYFSETQRNKGNFPGRFSGRQFSNSRSEMNVSTLELGDSALYLCASSKTGGGSGEQFFGPGTRLTVL.

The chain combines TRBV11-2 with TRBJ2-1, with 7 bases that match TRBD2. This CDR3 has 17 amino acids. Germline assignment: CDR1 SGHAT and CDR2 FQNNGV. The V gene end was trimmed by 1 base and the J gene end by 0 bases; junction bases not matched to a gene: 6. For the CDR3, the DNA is TGTGCCAGCAGCTTAGTGATCGGGGGGAGCTCCTACAATGAGCAGTTCTTC. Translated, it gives CASSLVIGGSSYNEQFF. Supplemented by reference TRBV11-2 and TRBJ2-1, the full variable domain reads EAGVAQSPRYKIIEKRQSVAFWCNPISGHATLYWYQQILGQGPKLLIQFQNNGVVDDSQLPKDRFSAERLKGVDSTLKIQPAKLEDSAVYLCASSLVIGGSSYNEQFFGPGTRLTVL.

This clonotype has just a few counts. The DNA for the CDR3 is TGCAGTGCACCGGGACTAGCGGGAGTTCATGAGCAGTTCTTC. Protein product: CSAPGLAGVHEQFF. The genes are TRBV20-1 and TRBJ2-1, with 14 bases aligning to TRBD2. V was pared by 6 bases and J by 8 bases, with 6 bases of the junction left unmatched. Germline V lookup: CDR1 DFQATT, CDR2 SNEGSKA (reference sequence). The CDR3 consists of 14 residues.

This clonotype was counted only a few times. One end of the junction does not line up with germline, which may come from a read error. CDR3 sequence (DNA): TGCCGTTATCAGGGGCAGACAACTAATGAAAAACTGTTTTTT. Its translation: CRYQGQTTNEKLFF. The genes are TRBV30 and TRBJ1-4; D might be TRBD1 (6 bases). Germline lookup yields CDR1 GTSNPN and CDR2 SVGIG (reference sequence). This CDR3 spans 14 amino acids.

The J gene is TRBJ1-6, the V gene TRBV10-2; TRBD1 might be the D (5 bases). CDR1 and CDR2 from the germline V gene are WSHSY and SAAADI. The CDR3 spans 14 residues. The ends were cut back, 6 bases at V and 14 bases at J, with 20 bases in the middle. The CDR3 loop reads CASSQYFLDSSLHF. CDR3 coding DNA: TGCGCCAGCAGCCAATATTTCCTAGACAGTTCCCTCCACTTT.

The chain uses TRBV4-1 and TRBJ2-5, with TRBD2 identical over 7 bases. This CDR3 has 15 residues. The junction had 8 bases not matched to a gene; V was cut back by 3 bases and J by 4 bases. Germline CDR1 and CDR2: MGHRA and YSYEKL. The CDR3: CASSQREGVGETQYF. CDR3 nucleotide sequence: TGCGCCAGCAGCCAGAGGGAGGGCGTAGGAGAGACCCAGTACTTC.